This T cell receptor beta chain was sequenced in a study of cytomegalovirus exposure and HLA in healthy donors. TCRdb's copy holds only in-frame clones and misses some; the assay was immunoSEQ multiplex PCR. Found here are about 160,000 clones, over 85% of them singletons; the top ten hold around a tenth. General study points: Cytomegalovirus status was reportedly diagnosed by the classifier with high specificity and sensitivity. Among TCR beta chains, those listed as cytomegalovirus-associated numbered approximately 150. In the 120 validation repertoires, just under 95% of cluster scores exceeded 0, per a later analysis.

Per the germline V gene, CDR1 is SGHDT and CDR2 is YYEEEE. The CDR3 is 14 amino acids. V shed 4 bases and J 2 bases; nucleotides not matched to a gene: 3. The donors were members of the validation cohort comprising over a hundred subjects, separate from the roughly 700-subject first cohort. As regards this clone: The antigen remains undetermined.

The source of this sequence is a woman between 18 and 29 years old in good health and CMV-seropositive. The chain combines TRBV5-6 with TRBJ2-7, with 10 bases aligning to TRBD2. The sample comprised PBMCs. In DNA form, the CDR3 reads TGTGCCAGCAGCGAAACTAGCGGGACCTACGAGCAGTACTTC. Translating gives CASSETSGTYEQYF.